The 24 T cell receptor beta chains reported below all come from one sample, sequenced in a study of blood T cells in healthy people across ages. It was with a sample-barcoded 5' primer and a J-beta primer mix that a second PCR of roughly 7 to 12 cycles was run. In TCRdb, the 5' RACE reads were re-called with MiXCR into one record per CDR3 protein. The data show over 1,500,000 distinct CDR3 sequences, with approximately 39% seen just once and approximately 22% held by the top ten. Sequenced sample: blood. The receptor set was obtained from a human donor in good health.

This clonotype was observed at least ten times. The chain links TRBV29-1 to TRBJ2-3; D is possibly TRBD1 or TRBD2 (6 bases each). The length of the CDR3 is 13 residues. The germline V gene has CDR1 SQVTM and CDR2 ANQGSEA. V was shortened by 6 bases and J by 4 bases, with 14 bases between the two germline ends. CDR3 sequence: CSVTTGGPDTQYF. In nucleotides, the CDR3 is TGCAGCGTGACGACTGGGGGGCCAGATACGCAGTATTTT.

The CDR3, as DNA: TGTGCCAGCAGCTTAGCGTTGGGGTGGGGGACCCAGTACTTC. This translates into CASSLALGWGTQYF. The chain is built from TRBV7-8 and TRBJ2-7; D is undetermined. The better agreement between TRBJ2-5 and the DNA end casts doubt on the J call. Germline assignment: CDR1 SGHVS and CDR2 FQNEAQ. This CDR3 contains 14 residues.

V is TRBV4-1 and J is TRBJ2-5; D uncertain. The V and J ends lost 0 bases and 2 bases respectively, with 7 bases between them. The CDR3 runs 14 residues. CDR1 is MGHRA, CDR2 YSYEKL, per germline. The CDR3 loop reads CASSQETSQETQYF. The CDR3 DNA reads TGCGCCAGCAGCCAAGAAACCTCGCAAGAGACCCAGTACTTC.

This clonotype came up a few times. The chain employs TRBV7-2 and TRBJ2-1; 15 nucleotides align to TRBD2. The CDR3 covers 17 residues. Germline V lookup: CDR1 SGHTA, CDR2 FQGNSA. With V trimmed by 5 bases and J by 9 bases, 11 bases remained unmatched. This CDR3 is CASSPRTSGGARGEQFF. DNA of the CDR3: TGTGCCAGCAGCCCAAGGACTAGCGGGGGGGCCCGGGGTGAGCAGTTCTTC.

The genes are TRBV20-1 and TRBJ2-1; D possibly corresponds to TRBD2 (6 bases). Deletions cut 3 bases from V and 0 bases from J, with 15 bases between. The CDR3 is 16 residues long. Per the germline V gene, CDR1 is DFQATT and CDR2 is SNEGSKA (reference sequence). The CDR3 reads CSARDRGVGSYNEQFF. The CDR3 DNA reads as TGCAGTGCTAGGGACCGCGGGGTGGGCTCCTACAATGAGCAGTTCTTC.

CDR3 in amino acids: CASSFFREGTEAFF. Written as DNA, the CDR3 is TGTGCCAGCAGTTTTTTCCGGGAGGGCACTGAAGCTTTCTTT. The rearrangement links TRBV12-3 or TRBV12-4 to TRBJ1-1, with D unclear. The CDR3 extends over 14 amino acids. V was pared by 3 bases and J by 4 bases, with 12 bases between.

The gene calls are TRBV5-6 and TRBJ1-6, with D unclear. V was cut by 4 bases and J by 0 bases, with 14 bases left in between. Germline CDR1 reads SGHDT; CDR2 reads YYEEEE. CDR3 length: 17 amino acids. CDR3 residues: CASSRATGRSYNSPLHF. The CDR3 nucleotides read TGTGCCAGCAGCCGCGCAACGGGCCGCTCCTATAATTCACCCCTCCACTTT.

This clonotype was detected a few times. The rearrangement joins TRBV20-1 to TRBJ2-7; TRBD1 might be the D (6 bases). V was clipped by 3 bases and J by 3 bases, with 15 bases between them. CDR3 size: 14 residues. Germline CDR1 is DFQATT and CDR2 is SNEGSKA (reference sequence). In DNA form, the CDR3 reads TGCAGTGCTAGGGGTGACAAGGGGGTCTACGAGCAGTACTTC. This encodes CSARGDKGVYEQYF.

To note about this clonotype: A junction end diverges from the germline sequence, so it may reflect a read error. The rearrangement links TRBV5-1 to TRBJ2-5, with 8 bases that match TRBD1. Per the germline V gene, CDR1 is SGHRS and CDR2 is YFSETQ. The CDR3 runs 15 residues. CDR3 bases: TGTGCCAGCAGCTTGGCCGGACAGGGCCTCACGGAGCAGTACTTC. Amino acids: CASSLAGQGLTEQYF.

The chain couples TRBV5-5 to TRBJ2-5; D is uncertain. V lost 1 base, J lost 5 bases, and 9 bases lay in between. Germline V gene lookup returns CDR1 SGHKS and CDR2 YYEKEE (reference sequence). This CDR3 spans 13 amino acids. CDR3 loop: CASSLLVRETQYF. In DNA, the CDR3 is TGTGCCAGCAGCTTGCTAGTACGGGAGACCCAGTACTTC.

In its sample, this clonotype was seen a few times. The V gene is TRBV4-1, the J gene TRBJ2-7; TRBD1 matches 8 bases. Unmatched junction bases numbered 7, after V lost 0 bases and J lost 3 bases. Germline assignment: CDR1 MGHRA and CDR2 YSYEKL. The CDR3 has 16 residues. CDR3 protein: CASSQDLQGEDYEQYF. CDR3 DNA: TGCGCCAGCAGCCAAGATCTACAGGGGGAAGACTACGAGCAGTACTTC.

The genes are TRBV28 and TRBJ2-3; D not certain. The CDR3 sequence is 15 residues long. V was shortened by 5 bases and J by 2 bases, with 14 bases between the two germline ends. The germline CDR1 and CDR2 sequences are MDHEN and SYDVKM. DNA for the CDR3: TGTGCCAGCAGTCCCCGGCGTGGATTCACAGATACGCAGTATTTT. Protein: CASSPRRGFTDTQYF. The full variable domain, rest sourced from reference TRBV28 and TRBJ2-3, is DVKVTQSSRYLVKRTGEKVFLECVQDMDHENMFWYRQDPGLGLRLIYFSYDVKMKEKGDIPEGYSVSREKKERFSLILESASTNQTSMYLCASSPRRGFTDTQYFGPGTRLTVL.

This clonotype showed up just a few times. V is TRBV6-6 and J is TRBJ2-5; maybe TRBD2 (5 bases). The CDR3 has 12 amino acids. Germline CDR1 MNHNY, CDR2 SVGAGI (reference sequence). Trimming left V 5 bases short and J 11 bases short, with 15 bases between. This chain's CDR3 is CASSPLAGEQYF. In DNA, the CDR3 is TGTGCCAGCAGTCCGCTAGCTGGAGAGCAGTACTTC.

This chain connects TRBV29-1 to TRBJ1-1; D might be TRBD1 (5 bases). The V end lost 2 bases, the J end lost 2 bases, and 12 bases lay between the germline ends. Germline V gene data show CDR1 as SQVTM and CDR2 as ANQGSEA. The CDR3 is made up of 14 amino acids. The CDR3 protein is CSVERGGTNTEAFF. The CDR3, as DNA: TGCAGCGTTGAAAGGGGCGGAACCAACACTGAAGCTTTCTTT.

The rearrangement joins TRBV12-3 or TRBV12-4 to TRBJ1-4, with TRBD1 matching over 7 bases. Unmatched junction bases numbered 9, after V lost 7 bases and J lost 4 bases. CDR3 size: 15 residues. The chain's CDR3 is CASTPRGQSNEKLFF. CDR3 sequence (DNA): TGTGCCAGCACTCCCCGGGGACAGAGTAATGAAAAACTGTTTTTT.

This sequence joins TRBV4-3 and TRBJ2-2; no definite D call. With 0 bases removed from V and 3 bases from J, the gap between germline ends came to 14 bases. The germline V gene has CDR1 LGHNA and CDR2 YSLEER. This CDR3 contains 17 residues. CDR3 sequence (DNA): TGCGCCAGCAGCCAAGAAAGGGTCCCACCCGACACCGGGGAGCTGTTTTTT. This translates into CASSQERVPPDTGELFF.

The chain employs TRBV29-1 and TRBJ2-1; 11 nucleotides match TRBD2. J was trimmed by 9 bases and V by 4 bases; bases with no gene match: 8. This CDR3 spans 14 amino acids. The germline CDR1 and CDR2 sequences are SQVTM and ANQGSEA. The CDR3 sequence: CSVVAGGASVEQFF. CDR3 coding DNA: TGCAGCGTTGTAGCGGGGGGGGCGTCGGTTGAGCAGTTCTTC.

This clonotype was recorded only once. One end of the junction varies from germline; a read error may be responsible. The chain joins TRBV5-6 to TRBJ1-5, with 8 bases lining up with TRBD1. Germline lookup yields CDR1 SGHDT and CDR2 YYEEEE. This CDR3 spans 15 amino acids. In DNA, the CDR3 is TGTGCCAACAGCTTCGGACAGGGAGGGAATCAGCCCCAGCATTTT. This gives the protein CANSFGQGGNQPQHF. Looking up the rest from reference TRBV5-6 and TRBJ1-5 gives the full variable domain: DAGVTQSPTHLIKTRGQQVTLRCSPKSGHDTVSWYQQALGQGPQFIFQYYEEEERQRGNFPDRFSGHQFPNYSSELNVNALLLGDSALYLCANSFGQGGNQPQHFGDGTRLSIL.

This clonotype was seen a few times. The J gene is TRBJ2-7, the V gene TRBV29-1; either TRBD1 or TRBD2 may fit D (5 bases each). The CDR3 contains 14 residues. The germline CDR1 and CDR2 sequences are SQVTM and ANQGSEA. V lost 0 bases and J lost 3, with 12 bases in between. The CDR3: CSVEDRGRSYEQYF. CDR3 sequence (DNA): TGCAGCGTTGAAGATCGGGGCAGGAGCTACGAGCAGTACTTC.

As to this clonotype: One end of the junction varies from germline; a read error may be responsible. V usage is TRBV12-3 or TRBV12-4 and J usage is TRBJ1-2, with TRBD1 as a possible D gene (5 bases). The CDR3 contains 13 residues. The CDR3 loop is CACSSGRDYGYTF. DNA for the CDR3: TGTGCCTGCAGTTCGGGACGTGACTATGGCTACACCTTC.

The chain uses TRBV14 and TRBJ2-1; 9 bases are shared with TRBD1. This CDR3 is 15 amino acids long. Losses at the gene ends were 2 bases for V and 6 bases for J; bases not matched to a gene: 5. Looked up from germline, CDR1 is SGHDN and CDR2 is FVKESK. The CDR3 loop is CASSQFGQGSNEQFF. CDR3 nucleotide sequence: TGTGCCAGCAGCCAATTCGGACAGGGGTCCAATGAGCAGTTCTTC.

This clonotype was counted a few times. V is TRBV10-3 and J is TRBJ2-6; possible D gene TRBD1, 6 bases. Germline-derived CDR1 and CDR2 are ENHRY and SYGVKD. This CDR3 contains 15 residues. Deletions cut 9 bases from V and 4 bases from J, with 16 bases between. As DNA, the CDR3 is TGTGCCATAGGGACACCCGAGGGGGGGGCCAACGTCCTGACTTTC. It yields the protein CAIGTPEGGANVLTF.

This clonotype was observed a handful of times. This chain links TRBV6-6 with TRBJ2-1; D unresolved. The CDR3 is 12 amino acids. V gave up 4 bases and J gave up 8 bases, with 9 bases separating them. The V gene's germline CDR1 is MNHNY and CDR2 SVGAGI (reference sequence). CDR3 DNA sequence: TGTGCCAGCAGTTGGCGATCGGATGAGCAGTTCTTC. Translation gives CASSWRSDEQFF.

This clonotype was picked up a small number of times. V and J are TRBV10-3 and TRBJ2-1, with 10 bases identical to TRBD2. CDR1 and CDR2 from the germline V gene are ENHRY and SYGVKD. This CDR3 contains 16 residues. The trim removed 10 bases at V and 4 bases at J, leaving 13 bases unmatched. CDR3 sequence reads: CATLAGDRHLYNEQFF. CDR3 DNA: TGTGCCACCCTAGCGGGGGACAGACATCTATACAATGAGCAGTTCTTC.